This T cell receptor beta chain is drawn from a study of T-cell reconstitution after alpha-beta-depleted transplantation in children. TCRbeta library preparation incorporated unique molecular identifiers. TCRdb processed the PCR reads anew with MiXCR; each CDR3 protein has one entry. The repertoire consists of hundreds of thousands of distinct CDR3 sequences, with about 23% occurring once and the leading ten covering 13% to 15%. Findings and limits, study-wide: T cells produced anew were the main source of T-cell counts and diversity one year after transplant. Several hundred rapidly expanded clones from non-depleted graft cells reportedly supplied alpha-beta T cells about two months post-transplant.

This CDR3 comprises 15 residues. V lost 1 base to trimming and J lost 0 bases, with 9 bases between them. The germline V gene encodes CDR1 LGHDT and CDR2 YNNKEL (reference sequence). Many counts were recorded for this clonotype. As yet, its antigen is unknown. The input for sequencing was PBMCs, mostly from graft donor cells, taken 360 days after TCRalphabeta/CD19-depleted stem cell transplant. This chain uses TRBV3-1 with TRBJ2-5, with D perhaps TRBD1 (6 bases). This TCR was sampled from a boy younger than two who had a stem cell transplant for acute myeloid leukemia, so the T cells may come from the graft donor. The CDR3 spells CASSQAWGHQETQYF. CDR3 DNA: TGTGCCAGCAGCCAAGCATGGGGGCACCAAGAGACCCAGTACTTC.